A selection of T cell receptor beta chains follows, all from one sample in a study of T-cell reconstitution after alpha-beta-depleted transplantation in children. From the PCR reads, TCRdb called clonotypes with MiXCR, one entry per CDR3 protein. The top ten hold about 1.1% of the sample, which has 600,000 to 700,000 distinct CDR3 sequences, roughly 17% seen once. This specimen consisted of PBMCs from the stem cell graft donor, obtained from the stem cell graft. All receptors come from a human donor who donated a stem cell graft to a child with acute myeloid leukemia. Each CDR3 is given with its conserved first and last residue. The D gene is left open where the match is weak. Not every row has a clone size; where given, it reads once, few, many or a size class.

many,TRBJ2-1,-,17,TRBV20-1,TGCAGTGCTAGATCGCTGGGACTCCCGAGCTCCTACAATGAGCAGTTCTTC,CSARSLGLPSSYNEQFF
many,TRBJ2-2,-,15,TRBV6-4,TGTGCCAGCAGTGCCTTGACAGGGAACACCGGGGAGCTGTTTTTT,CASSALTGNTGELFF
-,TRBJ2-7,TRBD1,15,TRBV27,TGTGCCAGCAGTTGGGACAGGCGAGATCTTTCCGAGCAGTACTTC,CASSWDRRDLSEQYF
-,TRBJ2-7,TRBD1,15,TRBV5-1,TGCGCCAGCAGCCTGGGGGACAGTAGGTTCTACGAGCAGTACTTC,CASSLGDSRFYEQYF
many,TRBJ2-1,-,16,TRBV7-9,TGTGCCAGCGTACCCACAGGGCCAGCGGGGCTAAATGAGCAGTTCTTC,CASVPTGPAGLNEQFF
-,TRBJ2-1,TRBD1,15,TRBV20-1,TGCAGTGCTCCATCCGGGACAGTATCCTACAATGAGCAGTTCTTC,CSAPSGTVSYNEQFF
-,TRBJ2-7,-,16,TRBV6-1,TGTGCCAGCAGTGCCGGTACCGGGACCCTCAAGGAAAAGCAGTACTTC,CASSAGTGTLKEKQYF
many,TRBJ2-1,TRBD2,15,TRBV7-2,TGTGCCAGCAGCTTCTTTAGCGGGGGCACCGATGAGCAGTTCTTC,CASSFFSGGTDEQFF
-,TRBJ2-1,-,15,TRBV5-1,TGCGCCAGCAGCCTCCCTAGCGACCCCGACACCGGGCAGTTCTTC,CASSLPSDPDTGQFF
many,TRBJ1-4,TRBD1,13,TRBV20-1,TGCAGTGCTAGAGGTCACAGGGGCGAAAAACTGTTTTTT,CSARGHRGEKLFF
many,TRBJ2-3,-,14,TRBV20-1,TGCAGTGCCAGCCCCCAGCGGGGCACAGATACGCAGTATTTT,CSASPQRGTDTQYF
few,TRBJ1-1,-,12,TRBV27,TGTGCCAGCAGCTCCGGGGGGGTCAAAGCTTTCTTT,CASSSGGVKAFF
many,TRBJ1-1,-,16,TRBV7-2,TGTGCCAGCAGCTCACCCCTGGTTGGGATGAACACTGAAGCTTTCTTT,CASSSPLVGMNTEAFF
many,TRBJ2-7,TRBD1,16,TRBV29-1,TGCAGCGTTGAGGGGGTAAGGACAGGGAATGACTACGAGCAGTACTTC,CSVEGVRTGNDYEQYF
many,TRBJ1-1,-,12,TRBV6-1,TGTGCCAGCAGTCAACGATCGGATGAAGCTTTCTTT,CASSQRSDEAFF
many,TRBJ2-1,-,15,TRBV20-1,TGCAGTGCTAGGACAGGATCTTTTACCTACAATGAGCAGTTCTTC,CSARTGSFTYNEQFF
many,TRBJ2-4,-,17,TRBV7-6,TGTGCCAGCAGCTTAGGTGCCCTGAGGGGGGCCAAAAACATTCAGTACTTC,CASSLGALRGAKNIQYF
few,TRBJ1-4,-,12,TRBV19,TGTGCCAGTAGTATACAACAGGGAATTGCGTTTTTT,CASSIQQGIAFF
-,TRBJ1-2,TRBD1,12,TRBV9,TGTGCCAGCAGCGGGACAGGGATTGGCTACACCTTC,CASSGTGIGYTF
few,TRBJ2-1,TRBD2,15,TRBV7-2,TGTGCCAGCAGCGCGAAGACTAGCTATTACAATGAGCAGTTCTTC,CASSAKTSYYNEQFF
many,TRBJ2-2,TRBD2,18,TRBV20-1,TGCAGTGCTAGCCCCCCCCAAGCGGGGGCGATGAACACCGGGGAGCTGTTTTTT,CSASPPQAGAMNTGELFF
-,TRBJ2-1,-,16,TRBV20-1,TGCAGTGCCCCGGGTGAGGGGGGGGAAGCATACAATGAGCAGTTCTTC,CSAPGEGGEAYNEQFF
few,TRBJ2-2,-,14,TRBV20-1,TGCAGTGCTAACCCCAAACAGGGTACCGGGGAGCTGTTTTTT,CSANPKQGTGELFF
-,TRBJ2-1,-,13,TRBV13,TGTGCCAGCAGCCTCTCCGAGGGGGGTGAGCAGTTCTTC,CASSLSEGGEQFF
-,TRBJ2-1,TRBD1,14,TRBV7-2,TGTGCCAGCAGCTCGGCAGGGGGTTACAATGAGCAGTTCTTC,CASSSAGGYNEQFF
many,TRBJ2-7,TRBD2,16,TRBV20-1,TGCAGTGCTGGGGGACTAGCGGGGGCAGGACTCTACGAGCAGTACTTC,CSAGGLAGAGLYEQYF
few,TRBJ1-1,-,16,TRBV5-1,TGCGCCAGAGGGGCGGGCATTACGGGGTGTGACACTGAAGCTTTCTTT,CARGAGITGCDTEAFF
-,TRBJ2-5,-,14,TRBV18,TGTGCCAGCTCAAGGGCTGACAGACAAGAGACCCAGTACTTC,CASSRADRQETQYF
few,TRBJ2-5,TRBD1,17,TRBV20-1,TGCAGTGCTAGAGATGGGGTTGGGACAGGCAACCAAGAGACCCAGTACTTC,CSARDGVGTGNQETQYF
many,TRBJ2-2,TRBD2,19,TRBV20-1,TGCAGTGTAATCAACCCGGCGGCTAGCGGGGGACGAGGCACCGGGGAGCTGTTTTTT,CSVINPAASGGRGTGELFF
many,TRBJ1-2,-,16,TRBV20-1,TGCAGTGCTAGAGATACATATGCCAAAACTAACTATGGCTACACCTTC,CSARDTYAKTNYGYTF
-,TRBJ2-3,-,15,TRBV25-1,TGTGCCAGCAGTGATATTGGGGCATCGGTAGATACGCAGTATTTT,CASSDIGASVDTQYF
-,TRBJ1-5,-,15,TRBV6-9,TGTGCCAGCACCCGATTCCGAGGAGGCAATCAGCCCCAGCATTTT,CASTRFRGGNQPQHF
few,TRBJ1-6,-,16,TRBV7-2,TGTGCCAGCAGCTTAGCGCCAACAGGCCTTAGCTCACCCCTCCACTTT,CASSLAPTGLSSPLHF
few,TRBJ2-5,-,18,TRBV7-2,TGTGCCAGCAGCTCCATCGAGGGGGAAGGGGCCTCCAGGAAGACCCAGTACTTC,CASSSIEGEGASRKTQYF
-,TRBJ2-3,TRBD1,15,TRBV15,TGTGCCACCAGCAGCCCCGGACAGGGTCGGGTTACGCAGTATTTT,CATSSPGQGRVTQYF
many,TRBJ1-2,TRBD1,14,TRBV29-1,TGCAGCGTTGAAGGGACAGGGGGTAACTATGGCTACACCTTC,CSVEGTGGNYGYTF
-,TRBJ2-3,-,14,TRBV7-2,TGTGCCAGCAGCGGGGGGGCGCGCGCAGATACGCAGTATTTT,CASSGGARADTQYF
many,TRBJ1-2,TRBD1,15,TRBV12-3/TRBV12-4,TGTGCCAGCAGCGCGGACAGGGACCTTAACTATGGCTACACCTTC,CASSADRDLNYGYTF
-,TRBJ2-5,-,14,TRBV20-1,TGCAGTGCTAGGGGGGGACAGCCCTGGGAGACCCAGTACTTC,CSARGGQPWETQYF
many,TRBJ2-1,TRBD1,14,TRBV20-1,TGCAGTGCGATGGACAGGATGTTTTACAATGAGCAGTTCTTC,CSAMDRMFYNEQFF
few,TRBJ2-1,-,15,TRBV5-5,TGTGCCAGCAGCTTGGAGCAGCGGGCCTACAATGAGCAGTTCTTC,CASSLEQRAYNEQFF
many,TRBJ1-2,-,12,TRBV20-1,TGCAGTGCTAGAGATAACAACTATGGCTACACCTTC,CSARDNNYGYTF
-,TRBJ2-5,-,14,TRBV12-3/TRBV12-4,TGTGCCAGCAGCTGGAATTCAGGGAAAGAGACCCAGTACTTC,CASSWNSGKETQYF
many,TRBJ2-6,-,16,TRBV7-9,TGTGCCAGCAGCTTAGTAGGCGGCTCTGGGGCCAACGTCCTGACTTTC,CASSLVGGSGANVLTF
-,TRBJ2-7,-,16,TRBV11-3,TGTGCCAGCAGCTCCCCCACCCCGGCAGACTCCTACGAGCAGTACTTC,CASSSPTPADSYEQYF
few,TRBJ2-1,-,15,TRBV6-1,TGTGCCAGCAGTGAACTCGGGGGCGCCTACAATGAGCAGTTCTTC,CASSELGGAYNEQFF
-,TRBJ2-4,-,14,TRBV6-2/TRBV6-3,TGTGCCAGCACAGACAGTTTAGCCAAAAACATTCAGTACTTC,CASTDSLAKNIQYF
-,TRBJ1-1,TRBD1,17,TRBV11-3,TGTGCCAGCAGCTTGAGGGACAGGGGGCACTTGGGGACTGAAGCTTTCTTT,CASSLRDRGHLGTEAFF
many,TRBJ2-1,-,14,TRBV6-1,TGTGCCAGCAAATCGCAGTTATCCTACAATGAGCAGTTCTTC,CASKSQLSYNEQFF
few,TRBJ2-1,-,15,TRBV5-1,TGCGCCAGCAGCCCGGGACTGCCTCCTTACAATGAGCAGTTCTTC,CASSPGLPPYNEQFF
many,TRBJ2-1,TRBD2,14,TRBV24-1,TGTGCCACCTCGGGGGGATTCAGTGGCAATGAGCAGTTCTTC,CATSGGFSGNEQFF